The rows below give T cell receptor beta chains drawn from one sample of a study of blood T cell repertoires in COVID-19. Generated by immunoSEQ multiplex PCR, the TCRdb table keeps only in-frame clones and is missing some. The sample lists about 150,000 clones; approximately 85% were seen once. The sequencing input was peripheral blood. All receptors come from a man between 60 and 75 years old with COVID-19, enrolled during active disease. Both conserved end residues are part of each CDR3. A D gene is named only where the DNA matches it firmly. For some rows the clone size is stated as once, few or many, or as a class when expanded; others skip it.

d_gene,abundance,v_gene,j_gene,CDR3nt,CDR3aa
TRBD1,-,TRBV28,TRBJ1-1,TGTGCCAGCGGACCGGGACAGAGGGTCACTGAAGCTTTCTTT,CASGPGQRVTEAFF
-,-,TRBV6-2/TRBV6-3,TRBJ1-1,TGTGCCAGCAGCTGGGGGGTGGGTGGCCTACGGGACACTGAAGCTTTCTTT,CASSWGVGGLRDTEAFF
TRBD1,-,TRBV7-2,TRBJ1-5,TGTGCCAGCAGCTCCAGGGGGCACCAGCCCCAGCATTTT,CASSSRGHQPQHF
-,-,TRBV5-1,TRBJ1-2,TGCGCCAGCAGCTGGAGAGACGATGGCTACACCTTC,CASSWRDDGYTF
-,-,TRBV9,TRBJ1-2,TGTGCCAGCAGCGCTCCCCCCACCGGTCCCTACACCTTC,CASSAPPTGPYTF
TRBD2,few,TRBV19,TRBJ2-1,TGTGCCAGTAGTACGGGAGGAAGCGGGAGCGGAAGGCAGTTCTTC,CASSTGGSGSGRQFF
TRBD2,-,TRBV3-1/TRBV3-2,TRBJ2-7,TGTGCCAGCAGCCAAGTCTTACTAGCGGGGGTGAAGGAGCAGTACTTC,CASSQVLLAGVKEQYF
-,-,TRBV10-3,TRBJ1-3,TGTGCCATCAGTGAGTCCGCAGTCCTCTCTGGAAACACCATATATTTT,CAISESAVLSGNTIYF
-,-,TRBV3-1/TRBV3-2,TRBJ2-7,TGTGCCAGCAGCGTCAGGACAGGGAGGGGGGGCTACGAGCAGTACTTC,CASSVRTGRGGYEQYF
-,many,TRBV25-1,TRBJ1-6,TGTGCCAGCGCCGGGTCAGGGAACTCCTATAATTCACCCCTCCACTTT,CASAGSGNSYNSPLHF
TRBD1,-,TRBV10-3,TRBJ2-1,TGTGCCATCAGTGAGCAGGGGGTAAATGAGCAGTTCTTC,CAISEQGVNEQFF
-,-,TRBV3-1/TRBV3-2,TRBJ2-2,TGTGCCAGCAGCCAAGTGCGGCAGCGGAACACCGGGGAGCTGTTTTTT,CASSQVRQRNTGELFF
TRBD1,-,TRBV6-5,TRBJ1-5,TGTGCCAGCAGTAAACAGGGGGGCAGCAATCAGCCCCAGCATTTT,CASSKQGGSNQPQHF
TRBD1,-,TRBV2,TRBJ1-5,TGTGCCAGCAGTTACCAGACAGGGAATAGCAATCAGCCCCAGCATTTT,CASSYQTGNSNQPQHF
TRBD1,-,TRBV2,TRBJ1-5,TGTGCCAGCAGTGATTTTCCCCAGGGACAGGGCAATCAGCCCCAGCATTTT,CASSDFPQGQGNQPQHF
TRBD1,-,TRBV19,TRBJ1-1,TGTGCCAGTAGTGCCCTCAACAGGGGTAAGAACACTGAAGCTTTCTTT,CASSALNRGKNTEAFF
-,-,TRBV2,TRBJ2-1,TGTGCCAGCAGTGCGACACAAACCACATACAATGAGCAGTTCTTC,CASSATQTTYNEQFF
-,-,TRBV6-5,TRBJ2-7,TGTGCCAGCAGTTACCGCCGGGGCGAGCAGTACTTC,CASSYRRGEQYF
TRBD1,-,TRBV18,TRBJ2-7,TGTGCCAGCTCACCCGGACAGGGGAGTGCCGACGAGCAGTACTTC,CASSPGQGSADEQYF
-,-,TRBV7-9,TRBJ1-2,TGTGCCAGCAGCCCGGACAGCTTCTATGGCTACACCTTC,CASSPDSFYGYTF
-,once,TRBV9,TRBJ1-2,TGTGCCAGCAGCGCACAGCAGAACTATGGCTACACCTTC,CASSAQQNYGYTF
-,-,TRBV18,TRBJ2-2,TGTGCCAGCTCTCAAGCCGGGGCCGGGGAGCTGTTTTTT,CASSQAGAGELFF
-,once,TRBV7-2,TRBJ2-1,TGTGCCAGCAGCTTAGCGACTAAGCAGTTCTTC,CASSLATKQFF
-,-,TRBV11-2,TRBJ1-1,TGTGCCAGCAGCTTAGCAGGGTCTGTTGAAGCTTTCTTT,CASSLAGSVEAFF
-,-,TRBV6-6,TRBJ1-6,TGTGCCAGCAGGATAGGGGTATCACCCCTCCACTTT,CASRIGVSPLHF
-,-,TRBV18,TRBJ2-1,TGTGCCAGCTCACCTCCCCTAGGCTCCTACAATGAGCAGTTCTTC,CASSPPLGSYNEQFF
-,-,TRBV27,TRBJ1-1,TGTGCCAGCAGTTTATCCCAGGTCACTGAAGCTTTCTTT,CASSLSQVTEAFF
-,few,TRBV19,TRBJ1-4,TGTGCCAGTAGTATAAGAGGGATTAATGAAAAACTGTTTTTT,CASSIRGINEKLFF
-,-,TRBV18,TRBJ1-1,TGTGCCAGCTCACCAACGGGAGGGGGAACTGAAGCTTTCTTT,CASSPTGGGTEAFF
TRBD2,-,TRBV6-2/TRBV6-3,TRBJ2-5,TGTGCCAGCACCCCTTTCTCGGGGGGTCAAGAGACCCAGTACTTC,CASTPFSGGQETQYF
-,-,TRBV18,TRBJ2-2,TGTGCCAGCTCACCATATTCCGTGGAGACCGGGGAGCTGTTTTTT,CASSPYSVETGELFF
-,-,TRBV7-2,TRBJ1-1,TGTGCCAGCAGCTTAACGGGGACTGAAGCTTTCTTT,CASSLTGTEAFF
-,-,TRBV3-1/TRBV3-2,TRBJ1-2,TGTGCCAGCAGCCAAGGCAGGGGAGTAGGGGCGTTCTATGGCTACACCTTC,CASSQGRGVGAFYGYTF
TRBD1,-,TRBV9,TRBJ2-1,TGTGCCAGCAGCGGACAGGGCGCTGAGCAGTTCTTC,CASSGQGAEQFF
TRBD1,-,TRBV6-6,TRBJ1-1,TGTGCCAGCAGTTACTCCCGAGACAGGGTCGCTGAAGCTTTCTTT,CASSYSRDRVAEAFF
TRBD1,-,TRBV30,TRBJ1-1,TGTGCCTGGAGTCGGTCATTAACCGGGACAGGGAAGACTGAAGCTTTCTTT,CAWSRSLTGTGKTEAFF
-,once,TRBV27,TRBJ1-5,TGTGCCAGCAGTGCCCTGACAGCCCCGGCCACCCGCGCCGTTCAGCCCCAGCATTTT,CASSALTAPATRAVQPQHF
TRBD2,-,TRBV5-6,TRBJ2-5,TGTGCCAGCACCCTGGGACTAGCGAGAGAGACCCAGTACTTC,CASTLGLARETQYF